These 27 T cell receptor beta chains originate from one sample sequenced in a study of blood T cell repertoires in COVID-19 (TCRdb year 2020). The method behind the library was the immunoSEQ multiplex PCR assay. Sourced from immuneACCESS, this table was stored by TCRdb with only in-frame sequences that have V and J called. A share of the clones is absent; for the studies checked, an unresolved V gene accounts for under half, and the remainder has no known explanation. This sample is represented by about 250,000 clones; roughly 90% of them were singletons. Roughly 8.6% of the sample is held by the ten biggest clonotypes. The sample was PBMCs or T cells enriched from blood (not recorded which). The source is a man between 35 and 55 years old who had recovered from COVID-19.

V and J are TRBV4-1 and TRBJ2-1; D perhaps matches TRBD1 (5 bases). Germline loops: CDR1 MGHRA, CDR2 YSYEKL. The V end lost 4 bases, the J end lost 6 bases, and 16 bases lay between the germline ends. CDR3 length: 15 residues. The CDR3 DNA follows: TGCGCCAGCAGCCTTATAACAGGAGAAGTCAATGAGCAGTTCTTC. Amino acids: CASSLITGEVNEQFF.

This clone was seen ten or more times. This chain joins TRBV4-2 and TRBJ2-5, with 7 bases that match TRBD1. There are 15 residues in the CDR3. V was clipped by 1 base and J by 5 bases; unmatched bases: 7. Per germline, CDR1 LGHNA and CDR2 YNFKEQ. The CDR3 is CASSQGGGEVETQYF. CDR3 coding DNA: TGTGCCAGCAGCCAAGGAGGGGGCGAAGTCGAGACCCAGTACTTC.

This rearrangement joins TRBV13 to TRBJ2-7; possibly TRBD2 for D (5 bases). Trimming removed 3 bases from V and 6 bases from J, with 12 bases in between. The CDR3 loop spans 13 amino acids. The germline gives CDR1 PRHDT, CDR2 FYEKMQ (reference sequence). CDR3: CASSFVGVVEQYF. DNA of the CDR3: TGTGCCAGCAGCTTTGTCGGGGTGGTCGAGCAGTACTTC.

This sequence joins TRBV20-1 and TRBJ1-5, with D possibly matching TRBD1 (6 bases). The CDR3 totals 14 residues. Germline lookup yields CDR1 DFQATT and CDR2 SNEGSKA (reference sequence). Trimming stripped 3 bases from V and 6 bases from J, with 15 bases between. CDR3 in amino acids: CSASRPGELQPQHF. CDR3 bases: TGCAGTGCTAGTCGGCCAGGGGAACTTCAGCCCCAGCATTTT.

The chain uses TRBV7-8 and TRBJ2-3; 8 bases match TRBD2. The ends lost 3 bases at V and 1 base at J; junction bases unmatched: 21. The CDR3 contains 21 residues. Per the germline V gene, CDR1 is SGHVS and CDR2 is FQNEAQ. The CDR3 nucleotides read TGTGCCAGCAGCTTCCTTCGCGGGAGTAGCGGGAAAGGACGGGGCACAGATACGCAGTATTTT. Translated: CASSFLRGSSGKGRGTDTQYF.

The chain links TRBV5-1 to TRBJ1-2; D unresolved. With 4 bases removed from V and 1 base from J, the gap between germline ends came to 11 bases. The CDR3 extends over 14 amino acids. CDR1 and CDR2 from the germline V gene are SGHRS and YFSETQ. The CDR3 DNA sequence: TGCGCCAGCAGCACAAGAAGTTTTAACTATGGCTACACCTTC. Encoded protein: CASSTRSFNYGYTF.

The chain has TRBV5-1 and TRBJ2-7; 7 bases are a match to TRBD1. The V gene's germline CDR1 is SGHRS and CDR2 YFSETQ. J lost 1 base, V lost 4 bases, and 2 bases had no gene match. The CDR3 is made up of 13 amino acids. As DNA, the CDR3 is TGCGCCAGCAGCCCGACAGGGTCCTACGAGCAGTACTTC. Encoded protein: CASSPTGSYEQYF. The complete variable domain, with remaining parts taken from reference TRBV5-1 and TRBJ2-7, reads KAGVTQTPRYLIKTRGQQVTLSCSPISGHRSVSWYQQTPGQGLQFLFEYFSETQRNKGNFPGRFSGRQFSNSRSEMNVSTLELGDSALYLCASSPTGSYEQYFGPGTRLTVT.

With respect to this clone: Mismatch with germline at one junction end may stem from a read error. The CDR3 DNA reads as TGTGCCAGCAGCTTAATTCCGGGACAGGGTTACGAGCAATACTTC. This encodes CASSLIPGQGYEQYF. The chain recombines TRBV7-9 with TRBJ2-7, with 9 bases lining up with TRBD1. Germline V lookup: CDR1 SEHNR, CDR2 FQNEAQ (reference sequence). The CDR3 sequence is 15 residues long.

CDR3 in amino acids: CASSPSNEKLFF. The CDR3 region has the DNA TGTGCCAGCTCTCCGAGTAATGAAAAACTGTTTTTT. The J gene is TRBJ1-4, the V gene TRBV18; unclear D gene. The V and J ends lost 6 bases and 4 bases respectively, with 6 bases between them. The CDR3 runs 12 residues. Germline CDR1 reads KGHSH; CDR2 reads LQKENI.

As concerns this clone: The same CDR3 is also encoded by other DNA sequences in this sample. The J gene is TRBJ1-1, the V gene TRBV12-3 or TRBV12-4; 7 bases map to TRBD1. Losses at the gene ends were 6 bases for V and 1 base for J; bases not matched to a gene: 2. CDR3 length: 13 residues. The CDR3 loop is CASSRDRNTEAFF. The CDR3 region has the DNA TGTGCCAGCAGCCGGGACAGGAACACTGAAGCTTTCTTT.

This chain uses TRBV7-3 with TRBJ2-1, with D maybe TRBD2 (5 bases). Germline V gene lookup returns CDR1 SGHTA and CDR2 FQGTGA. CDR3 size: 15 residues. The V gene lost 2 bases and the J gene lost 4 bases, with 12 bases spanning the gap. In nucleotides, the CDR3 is TGTGCCAGCAGCTTAGTCCTAGCCAGTTACAATGAGCAGTTCTTC. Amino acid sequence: CASSLVLASYNEQFF. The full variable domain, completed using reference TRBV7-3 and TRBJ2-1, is GAGVSQTPSNKVTEKGKYVELRCDPISGHTALYWYRQSLGQGPEFLIYFQGTGAADDSGLPNDRFFAVRPEGSVSTLKIQRTERGDSAVYLCASSLVLASYNEQFFGPGTRLTVL.

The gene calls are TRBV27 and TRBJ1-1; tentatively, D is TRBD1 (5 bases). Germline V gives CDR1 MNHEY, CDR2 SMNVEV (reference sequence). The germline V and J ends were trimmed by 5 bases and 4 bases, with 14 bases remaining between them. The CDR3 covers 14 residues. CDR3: CASSPGTFSTEAFF. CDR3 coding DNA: TGTGCCAGCAGTCCGGGGACTTTCTCCACTGAAGCTTTCTTT.

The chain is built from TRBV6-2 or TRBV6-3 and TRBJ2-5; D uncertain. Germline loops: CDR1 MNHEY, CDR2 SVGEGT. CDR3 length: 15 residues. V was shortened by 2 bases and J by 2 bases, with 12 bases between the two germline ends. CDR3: CASSYPEALQETQYF. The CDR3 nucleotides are TGTGCCAGCAGTTACCCCGAGGCTTTGCAAGAGACCCAGTACTTC.

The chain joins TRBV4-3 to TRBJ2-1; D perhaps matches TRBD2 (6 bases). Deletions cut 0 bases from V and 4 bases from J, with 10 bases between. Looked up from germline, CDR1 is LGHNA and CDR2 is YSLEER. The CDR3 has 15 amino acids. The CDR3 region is CASSQDRTKYNEQFF. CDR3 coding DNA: TGCGCCAGCAGCCAAGATAGGACTAAATACAATGAGCAGTTCTTC.

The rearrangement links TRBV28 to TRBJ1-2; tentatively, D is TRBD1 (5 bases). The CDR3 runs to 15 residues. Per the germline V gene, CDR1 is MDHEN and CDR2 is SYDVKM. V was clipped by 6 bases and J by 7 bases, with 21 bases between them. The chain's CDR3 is CASRSPSGGKGGYTF. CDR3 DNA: TGTGCCAGCAGATCTCCCTCCGGGGGAAAGGGTGGCTACACCTTC.

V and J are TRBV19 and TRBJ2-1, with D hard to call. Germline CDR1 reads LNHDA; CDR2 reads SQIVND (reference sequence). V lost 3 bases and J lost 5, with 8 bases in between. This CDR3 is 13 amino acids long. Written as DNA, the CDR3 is TGTGCCAGTAGTATGCAACAAAACAATGAGCAGTTCTTC. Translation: CASSMQQNNEQFF. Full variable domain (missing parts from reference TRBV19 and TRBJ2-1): DGGITQSPKYLFRKEGQNVTLSCEQNLNHDAMYWYRQDPGQGLRLIYYSQIVNDFQKGDIAEGYSVSREKKESFPLTVTSAQKNPTAFYLCASSMQQNNEQFFGPGTRLTVL.

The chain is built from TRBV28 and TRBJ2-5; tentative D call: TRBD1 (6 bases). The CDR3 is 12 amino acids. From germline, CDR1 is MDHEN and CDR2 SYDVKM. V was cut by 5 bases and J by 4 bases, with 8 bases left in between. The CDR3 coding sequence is TGTGCCAGCAGTCTCAGGGGAGAGACCCAGTACTTC. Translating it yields CASSLRGETQYF. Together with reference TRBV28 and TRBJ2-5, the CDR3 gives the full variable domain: DVKVTQSSRYLVKRTGEKVFLECVQDMDHENMFWYRQDPGLGLRLIYFSYDVKMKEKGDIPEGYSVSREKKERFSLILESASTNQTSMYLCASSLRGETQYFGPGTRLLVL.

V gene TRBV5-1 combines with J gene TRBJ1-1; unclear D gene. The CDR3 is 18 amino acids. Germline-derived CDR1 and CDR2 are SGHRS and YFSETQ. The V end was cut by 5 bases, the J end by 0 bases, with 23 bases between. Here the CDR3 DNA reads TGCGCCAGCAGTTCCCCCGGAGAACCACCCCAGTTGAACACTGAAGCTTTCTTT. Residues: CASSSPGEPPQLNTEAFF.

This CDR3 is CASSLGGGRRTEAFF. The CDR3 DNA reads as TGCGCCAGCAGCTTGGGAGGGGGAAGGCGAACTGAAGCTTTCTTT. The chain carries TRBV5-1 and TRBJ1-1, with D perhaps matching TRBD1 (6 bases). The CDR3 is 15 amino acids. In germline, CDR1 is SGHRS, CDR2 YFSETQ. Trimming cost V 0 bases and J 5 bases, with 14 bases left between them.

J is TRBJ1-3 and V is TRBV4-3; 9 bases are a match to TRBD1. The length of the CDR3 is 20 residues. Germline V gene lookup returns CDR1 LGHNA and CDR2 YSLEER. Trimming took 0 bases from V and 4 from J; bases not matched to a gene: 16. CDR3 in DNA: TGCGCCAGCAGCCAAGATCCGGTGGGACAGGGTATTATCTCCGGAAACACCATATATTTT. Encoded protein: CASSQDPVGQGIISGNTIYF.

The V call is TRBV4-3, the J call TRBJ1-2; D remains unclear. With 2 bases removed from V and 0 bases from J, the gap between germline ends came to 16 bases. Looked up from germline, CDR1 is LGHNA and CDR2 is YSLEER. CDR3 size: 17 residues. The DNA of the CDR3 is TGCGCCAGCAGCCAATTGGGCGGCTCCGGGGCTAACTATGGCTACACCTTC. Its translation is CASSQLGGSGANYGYTF.

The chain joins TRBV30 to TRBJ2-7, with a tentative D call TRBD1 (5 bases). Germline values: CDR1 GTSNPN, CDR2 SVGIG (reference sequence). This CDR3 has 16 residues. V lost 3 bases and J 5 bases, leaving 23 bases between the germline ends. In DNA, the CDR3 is TGTGCCTGGAGAAGAGCGTTGGGGTCAGGGTCCCACGAGCAGTACTTC. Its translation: CAWRRALGSGSHEQYF.

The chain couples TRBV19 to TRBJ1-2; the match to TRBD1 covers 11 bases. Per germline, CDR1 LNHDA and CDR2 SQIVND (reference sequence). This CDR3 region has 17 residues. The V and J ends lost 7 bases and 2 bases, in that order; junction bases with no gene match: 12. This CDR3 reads CASTQSWTGGRNYGYTF. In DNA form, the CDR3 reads TGTGCCAGTACTCAATCCTGGACAGGGGGCCGAAACTATGGCTACACCTTC.

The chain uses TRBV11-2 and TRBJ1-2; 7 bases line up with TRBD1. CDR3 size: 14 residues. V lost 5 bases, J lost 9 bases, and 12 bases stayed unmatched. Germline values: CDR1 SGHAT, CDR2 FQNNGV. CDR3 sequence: CASSPSTGQVRYTF. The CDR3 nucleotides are TGTGCCAGCAGCCCCTCGACAGGGCAAGTACGCTACACCTTC.

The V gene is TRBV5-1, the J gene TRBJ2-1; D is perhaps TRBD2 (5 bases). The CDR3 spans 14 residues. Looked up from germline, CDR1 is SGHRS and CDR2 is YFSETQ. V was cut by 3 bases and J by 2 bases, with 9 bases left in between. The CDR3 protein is CASSYGETYNEQFF. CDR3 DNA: TGCGCCAGCAGCTACGGGGAGACCTACAATGAGCAGTTCTTC.

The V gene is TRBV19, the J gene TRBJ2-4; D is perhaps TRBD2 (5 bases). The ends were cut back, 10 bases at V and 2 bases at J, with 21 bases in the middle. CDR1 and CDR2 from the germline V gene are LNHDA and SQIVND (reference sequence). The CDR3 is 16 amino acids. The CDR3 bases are TGTGCCACCAAGCCTCTTACGGGGAATACCAAAAACATTCAGTACTTC. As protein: CATKPLTGNTKNIQYF.

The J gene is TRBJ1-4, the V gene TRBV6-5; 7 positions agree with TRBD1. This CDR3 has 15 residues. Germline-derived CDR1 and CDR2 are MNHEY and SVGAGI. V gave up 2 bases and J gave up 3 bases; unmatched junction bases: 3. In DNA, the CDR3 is TGTGCCAGCAGTTACGGGACAGCCTCTAATGAAAAACTGTTTTTT. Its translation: CASSYGTASNEKLFF.